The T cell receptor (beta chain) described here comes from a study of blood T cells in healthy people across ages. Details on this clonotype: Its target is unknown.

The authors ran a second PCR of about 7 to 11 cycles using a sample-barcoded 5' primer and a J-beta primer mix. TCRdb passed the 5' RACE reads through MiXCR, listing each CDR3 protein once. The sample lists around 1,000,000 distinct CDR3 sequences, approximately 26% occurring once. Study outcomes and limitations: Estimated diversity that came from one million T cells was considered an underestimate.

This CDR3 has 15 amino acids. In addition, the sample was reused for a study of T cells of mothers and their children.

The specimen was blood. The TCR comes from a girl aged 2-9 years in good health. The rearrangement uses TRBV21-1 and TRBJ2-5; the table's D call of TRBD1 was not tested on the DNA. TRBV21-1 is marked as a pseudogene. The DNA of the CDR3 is TGTGCCAGCAGCAACCGGGGACCCTTTGGAGAGACCCAGTACTTC. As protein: CASSNRGPFGETQYF.